These 18 T cell receptor beta chains originate from one sample sequenced in a study of regulatory and conventional T cells in RAG deficiency. Only in-frame clones appear in the TCRdb table, and some are missing; sequencing was by immunoSEQ multiplex PCR. The sample includes 6,000 to 7,500 clones, roughly 86% of them seen just once. The same sample was also used in a study of regulatory T cells. That source notes: The primer mix had 52 TRBV and 13 TRBJ primers.

Sequencing was performed on CD8+ T cells sorted from blood. These receptors all come from a human donor in good health.

The chain is built from TRBV19 and TRBJ2-1; TRBD2 matches at 12 bases. The V and J ends lost 6 bases and 9 bases, in that order; junction bases with no gene match: 9. Germline-derived CDR1 and CDR2 are LNHDA and SQIVND (reference sequence). The CDR3 consists of 15 residues. The chain's CDR3 is CASSPSGGASTEQFF. DNA of the CDR3: TGTGCCAGTAGCCCTAGCGGGGGGGCCTCTACTGAGCAGTTCTTC.

This chain joins TRBV15 and TRBJ2-5, with 8 bases that match TRBD2. Germline CDR1 is LNHNV and CDR2 is YYDKDF (reference sequence). The V segment lost 0 bases and the J segment 9 bases; nucleotides outside the gene matches: 9. This CDR3 region has 15 residues. In DNA, the CDR3 is TGTGCCACCAGCAGAGATTCCACTAGCGGCGAGGCCCAGTACTTC. This translates into CATSRDSTSGEAQYF.

CDR3 sequence (DNA): TGTGCCTGGAGTGTGTGGGACACGGAATCTTTAGTCTACGGCTACACCTTC. Its protein product is CAWSVWDTESLVYGYTF. The chain recombines TRBV30 with TRBJ1-2, with D maybe TRBD1 (6 bases). Trimming removed 0 bases at V and 8 bases at J, with 25 bases between. Germline-derived CDR1 and CDR2 are GTSNPN and SVGIG (reference sequence). This CDR3 region has 17 residues.

This clone came up a few times. The chain employs TRBV30 and TRBJ1-6; 7 positions match TRBD1. The CDR3 is 16 amino acids. The trim removed 5 bases at V and 2 bases at J, leaving 9 bases unmatched. Germline CDR1 and CDR2: GTSNPN and SVGIG (reference sequence). CDR3 DNA: TGTGCCTGGGCCGGGACAGAACGTCCCTATAATTCACCCCTCCACTTT. As protein: CAWAGTERPYNSPLHF.

The V and J genes are TRBV6-1 and TRBJ1-5; no clear D. The germline gives CDR1 MNHNS, CDR2 SASEGT. V lost 5 bases, J lost 1 base, and 12 bases lay in between. The CDR3 covers 15 residues. The CDR3 DNA reads TGTGCCAGCAGTTGGGTGTCGGACAGCAATCAGCCCCAGCATTTT. Translating it yields CASSWVSDSNQPQHF.

The chain couples TRBV30 to TRBJ1-1; D is unclear. Germline V gene lookup returns CDR1 GTSNPN and CDR2 SVGIG (reference sequence). This CDR3 is 13 amino acids long. The germline V and J ends were trimmed by 3 bases and 4 bases, with 12 bases remaining between them. The CDR3 is CAWRGKGGTEAFF. The CDR3 DNA is TGTGCCTGGAGAGGGAAGGGAGGCACTGAAGCTTTCTTT.

The CDR3 coding sequence is TGTGCCAGCAGTTTAAGAGAGACCCAGTACTTC. It translates to CASSLRETQYF. The chain has TRBV28 and TRBJ2-5; no firm D call. V dropped 2 bases and J dropped 4 bases, with 2 bases sitting between them. Per germline, CDR1 MDHEN and CDR2 SYDVKM. This CDR3 comprises 11 residues.

The chain carries TRBV6-5 and TRBJ2-5; possible D gene TRBD2, 5 bases. Per the germline V gene, CDR1 is MNHEY and CDR2 is SVGAGI. This CDR3 region has 15 residues. V gave up 6 bases and J gave up 1 base, with 15 bases separating them. The CDR3 nucleotides read TGTGCCAGCAGGATTCACAACGGGGTCCAAGAGACCCAGTACTTC. Its protein product is CASRIHNGVQETQYF.

The chain is built from TRBV6-6 and TRBJ2-5, with 7 bases fitting TRBD2. Germline lookup yields CDR1 MNHNY and CDR2 SVGAGI (reference sequence). The CDR3 has 11 residues. The CDR3, as DNA: TGTGGGGGGGGAGAGGAAGAGACCCAGTACTTC. It yields the protein CGGGEEETQYF.

The chain carries TRBV6-5 and TRBJ2-2; perhaps D is TRBD1 or TRBD2 (5 bases each). Germline CDR1 MNHEY, CDR2 SVGAGI. Between the trimmed V and J ends, which lost 5 bases and 3 bases, there was a span of 13 bases. The CDR3 sequence is 15 residues long. CDR3 nucleotides: TGTGCCAGCAGTCCCCCGGGACGTGACACCGGGGAGCTGTTTTTT. Translating gives CASSPPGRDTGELFF.

V gene TRBV11-2 combines with J gene TRBJ1-2; D unresolved. Between the trimmed V and J ends, which lost 0 bases and 4 bases, there was a span of 12 bases. CDR1 is SGHAT, CDR2 FQNNGV, per germline. CDR3 length: 15 residues. The CDR3 DNA follows: TGTGCCAGCAGCTTAGATCTAGGGTCGGGCTATGGCTACACCTTC. It yields the protein CASSLDLGSGYGYTF.

V is TRBV7-9 and J is TRBJ1-2; tentatively, D is TRBD1 (5 bases). V was trimmed by 1 base and J by 4 bases, leaving 22 bases between them. Germline V lookup: CDR1 SEHNR, CDR2 FQNEAQ (reference sequence). This CDR3 region has 18 residues. CDR3 region: CASSLEGVGAPSFYGYTF. The CDR3 nucleotides read TGTGCCAGCAGCTTAGAGGGCGTAGGGGCCCCCTCCTTCTATGGCTACACCTTC.

The chain recombines TRBV5-1 with TRBJ1-5, with no clear D. Trimming pared 2 bases from V and 11 bases from J, leaving 17 bases between. CDR3 length: 14 residues. The germline V gene has CDR1 SGHRS and CDR2 YFSETQ. CDR3 amino acids: CASSLRGIKATQHF. CDR3 nucleotide sequence: TGCGCCAGCAGCTTAAGAGGGATTAAGGCGACCCAGCATTTT.

The gene calls are TRBV6-1 and TRBJ1-2; possibly TRBD1 for D (5 bases). The length of the CDR3 is 13 residues. Germline loops: CDR1 MNHNS, CDR2 SASEGT. Trimming cost V 7 bases and J 6 bases, with 15 bases left between them. CDR3 in amino acids: CASTIGVGDGYTF. The CDR3 nucleotides read TGTGCCAGCACCATCGGGGTGGGGGATGGCTACACCTTC.

The V and J genes are TRBV7-3 and TRBJ1-2; no reliable D call. Trimming left V 4 bases short and J 4 bases short, with 10 bases between. The CDR3 is 13 amino acids. Germline V lookup: CDR1 SGHTA, CDR2 FQGTGA. The CDR3 DNA sequence: TGTGCCAGCAGCTCGGACTTAACCTATGGCTACACCTTC. This encodes CASSSDLTYGYTF.

The rearrangement joins TRBV4-3 to TRBJ2-7, with TRBD1 identical over 8 bases. CDR1 is LGHNA, CDR2 YSLEER, per germline. The CDR3 covers 15 residues. V was clipped by 3 bases and J by 0 bases; unmatched bases: 4. The DNA for the CDR3 is TGCGCCAGCAGCCAGGCCGGGACAGGCTCCTACGAGCAGTACTTC. Translation gives CASSQAGTGSYEQYF.

The gene calls are TRBV12-5 and TRBJ1-3; D remains ambiguous. In germline, CDR1 is LGHNT, CDR2 FRNRAP. CDR3 length: 9 amino acids. Trimming shortened V by 10 bases and J by 7 bases, and 5 bases separated the two germline ends. Here the CDR3 reads CATNNTIYF. Written as DNA, the CDR3 is TGTGCTACTAATAACACCATATATTTT. The whole variable domain, filled in from reference TRBV12-5 and TRBJ1-3, reads DARVTQTPRHKVTEMGQEVTMRCQPILGHNTVFWYRQTMMQGLELLAYFRNRAPLDDSGMPKDRFSAEMPDATLATLKIQPSEPRDSAVYFCATNNTIYFGEGSWLTVV.

This sequence joins TRBV11-2 and TRBJ2-7; D might be TRBD1 (6 bases). This CDR3 has 13 residues. CDR1 and CDR2 from the germline V gene are SGHAT and FQNNGV. The V end was cut by 3 bases, the J end by 3 bases, with 9 bases between. The DNA for the CDR3 is TGTGCCAGCAGCTTGAACAGGGTCTACGAGCAGTACTTC. It specifies CASSLNRVYEQYF. Drawing the rest from reference TRBV11-2 and TRBJ2-7, the complete variable domain is EAGVAQSPRYKIIEKRQSVAFWCNPISGHATLYWYQQILGQGPKLLIQFQNNGVVDDSQLPKDRFSAERLKGVDSTLKIQPAKLEDSAVYLCASSLNRVYEQYFGPGTRLTVT.